The clone carrying this T cell receptor beta chain was recorded at least ten times. The target antigen is unknown. Libraries of TCR beta came from iRepertoire HTBI primers plus Arm-PCR of CDR3 regions. TCRdb re-called the multiplex PCR reads through MiXCR, storing one row per CDR3 protein. The sample has about 370,000 distinct CDR3 sequences, around 16% seen once. The CDR3 is made up of 13 amino acids. Germline CDR1 is SGHTA and CDR2 is FQGNSA. Trimming cost V 2 bases and J 6 bases, with 8 bases left between them. The data originate from a study of regulatory T cells in long-lasting Graves disease. Study-level findings and limits: Favored gene segments in persistent disease were TRBV28, TRBJ1-2 and TRBJ2-5. It was peripheral blood alone, not thyroid tissue, that was studied.

Time point: newly diagnosed GD, antithyroid drugs for less than 3 months. Extracted RNA from PBMCs served as the source of the TCR library. It was an endocrinology department in Xi'an, China, that provided the patients. The specimen comprised peripheral blood mononuclear cells (PBMCs), sampled at new diagnosis, from a patient treated with antithyroid drugs. The sequence was obtained from a female donor with Graves disease. V and J are TRBV7-2 and TRBJ2-1; a possible D gene is TRBD2 (5 bases). The CDR3 region has the DNA TGTGCCAGCAGCTTATTAGCGTCCAATGAGCAGTTCTTC. This sequence encodes CASSLLASNEQFF.